A single T cell receptor beta chain is shown here with its context. The sample is drawn from a study of blood T cell repertoires in COVID-19. The overall study: Donors in the United States, Italy and Spain gave samples during acute or convalescent COVID-19.

The V gene's germline CDR1 is KGHDR and CDR2 SFDVKD. V lost 8 bases and J lost 3, with 21 bases in between. The CDR3 extends over 17 amino acids. In the original workflow: Reference gene primer amplification yielded estimated nucleated cell counts. Clones were read by immunoSEQ multiplex PCR, and TCRdb kept only the in-frame ones, dropping some. For V, J and clone size, that table is used; D and trimming come from the DNA. The table lists some 150,000 clones, about four fifths of them singletons. The gene calls are TRBV24-1 and TRBJ2-2; D is perhaps TRBD1 (9 bases). This TCR was recovered from a woman aged 18-29 years who had been exposed to COVID-19. What was sequenced was PBMCs or T cells enriched from blood (not recorded which). The CDR3 bases are TGTGCCACCAACCCGGGACAGGGACTAGGAGACACCGGGGAGCTGTTTTTT. Translation: CATNPGQGLGDTGELFF.